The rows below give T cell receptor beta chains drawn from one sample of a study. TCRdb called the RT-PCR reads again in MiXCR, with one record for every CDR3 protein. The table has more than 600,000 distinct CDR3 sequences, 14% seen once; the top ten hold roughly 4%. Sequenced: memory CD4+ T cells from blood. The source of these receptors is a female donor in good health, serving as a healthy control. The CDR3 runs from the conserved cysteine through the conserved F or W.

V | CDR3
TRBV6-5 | CASSKTGYNWGNEKLFF
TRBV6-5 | CASAGVTGGYEQYF
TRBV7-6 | CASSLSRPNTGELFF
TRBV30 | CAWSVSPPGYTF
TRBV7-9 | CASSLIQGPPYGYTF
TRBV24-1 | CATRGHKNTEAFF
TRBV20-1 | CSARVGMASRYNEQFF
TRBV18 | CASSPRASQGSETQYF
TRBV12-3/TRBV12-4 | CASSFGGGVHGYTF
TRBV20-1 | CSARDFLLGESNQPQHF
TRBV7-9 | CASSDAGVPTDTQYF
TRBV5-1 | CASSFGTGGYQPQHF
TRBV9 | CASSVGTGVASNSPLHF
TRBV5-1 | CASSLYHRLRETEAFF
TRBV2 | CASSEASPLGQGNTEAFF
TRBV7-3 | CASSLGLHPAETQYF
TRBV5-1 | CASSLERGDTEAFF
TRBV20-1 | CSASPRPYNEQFF
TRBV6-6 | CASRLGQNNEKLFF
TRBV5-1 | CASSLNDMEETQYF
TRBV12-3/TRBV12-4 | CASSLSGQGSQPQHF
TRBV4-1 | CASSQEGSLSYEQYF
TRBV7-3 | CASSPGTGGKSFF
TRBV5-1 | CASSFASGQETQYF
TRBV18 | CASSPSSGGRMNTEAFF
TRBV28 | CASTTNPEDKDIQYF
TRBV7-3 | CASSLGVADEQFF
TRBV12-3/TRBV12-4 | CASSDHARGSNQPQHF
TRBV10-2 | CASSESRPDNLGTGELFF
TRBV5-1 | CASRRYADSRISSGNTIYF
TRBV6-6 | CASTLGGGGQPQHF
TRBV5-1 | CASSLDGGSDTQYF
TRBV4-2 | CASSLGRVVDEQFF
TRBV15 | CATSRDGKTYNEQFF
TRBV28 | CASRSDRVMSGYTF
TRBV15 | CATSRGNYPHLNEQFF
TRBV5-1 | CASSLDGLLTGYTF
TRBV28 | CASSLVRGATEAFF
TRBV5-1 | CASSLWGDTEAFF
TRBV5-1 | CASSAPGLADNQETQYF
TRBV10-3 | CATQGADYGYTF
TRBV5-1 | CASNLGLGTEAFF
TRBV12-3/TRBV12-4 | CASSLGQGAHRPEAFF
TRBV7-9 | CASSAFGAFF
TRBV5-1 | CASSLSGVIENIQYF
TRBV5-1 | CASSLGSGKGVGNEQFF
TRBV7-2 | CASSFGGGYTF
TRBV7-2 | CASSRSGANYGYTF
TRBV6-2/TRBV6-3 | CASTSRPEQETQYF
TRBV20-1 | CSAFYQGSPSDGYTF